Detailed here is one TCR beta chain. The record originates from a study of identifying expanded T cells in peripheral blood. This CDR3 is 16 amino acids long. Germline V gene lookup returns CDR1 KGHSH and CDR2 LQKENI. V was clipped by 3 bases and J by 3 bases, with 14 bases between them. Data came from immunoSEQ multiplex PCR; TCRdb stores just in-frame clones and leaves some out. The data hold 90,000 or so clones, with around 89% observed a single time. This sequence was found in a person aged 18-70 years in good health. What was sequenced was blood. The V call is TRBV18, the J call TRBJ2-2; D not certain. The chain's CDR3 is CASSPLGGSDTGELFF. The CDR3 DNA sequence: TGTGCCAGCTCACCCCTGGGTGGGTCCGACACCGGGGAGCTGTTTTTT.